Here is one T cell receptor beta chain with its context. What it recognizes is unknown. These data originate in a study of OX40 agonist ivuxolimab in advanced cancers. CDR1 and CDR2 (germline): SGHTA, FQGNSA. V lost 5 bases to trimming and J lost 5 bases, with 12 bases between them. The CDR3 has 14 amino acids. Study-level findings and limits: Among the lowest levels of clonal expansion were found in partial responders at 0.1-3.0 mg/kg. CD4+ and CD8+ blood T cells expanded clonally by week 6 at 0.1 to 3.0 mg/kg. Expanded peripheral T cells had an undetermined antigen specificity.

Libraries were prepared by immunoSEQ multiplex PCR; TCRdb keeps only in-frame clonotypes and omits some of them. The table has under 75,000 clones, more than 75% seen once. The chain has TRBV7-2 and TRBJ1-4; possibly TRBD1 for D (6 bases). The specimen comprised CD4+ or CD8+ T cells sorted from blood, sampled in a trial of the OX40 agonist ivuxolimab. The TCR sequence derives from an adult with an advanced solid tumor such as melanoma, head and neck, liver or kidney cancer. The CDR3, as DNA: TGTGCCAGCAGCCAACAGGGCCAAAATGAAAAACTGTTTTTT. Translation gives CASSQQGQNEKLFF.